Listed here is a single T cell receptor beta chain. The table came from immunoSEQ multiplex PCR; TCRdb's copy has only in-frame clones and leaves some out. The table includes about 97,000 clones, around 90% detected once. Trimming removed 5 bases from V and 6 bases from J; junction bases left unmatched: 7. CDR3 size: 16 residues. From germline, CDR1 is SGHAT and CDR2 FQNNGV. This record belongs to a study of blood T cell repertoires in COVID-19. Turning to the study itself: Whether acute or convalescent, the COVID-19 samples came from the United States, Italy and Spain.

Seattle researchers signed up patients amid active infection and tracked them longitudinally. V gene TRBV11-2 combines with J gene TRBJ2-1; 13 nucleotides agree with TRBD2. Sequencing input: peripheral blood. The TCR sequence derives from a woman in her forties or fifties with COVID-19, enrolled during active disease. In DNA, the CDR3 is TGTGCCAGCAGCGAGAATCGACTAGCGGGGGGCAATGAGCAGTTCTTC. As protein: CASSENRLAGGNEQFF.